Sequencing of this TCR beta chain was carried out in a study of blood T cell repertoires in COVID-19. Background on the study: Samples came from the United States, Italy and Spain, spanning acute and convalescent COVID-19. Sources were T cells, B-cell-depleted T cells, or PBMCs; the material itself was cDNA or gDNA.

As originally analysed: Estimated nucleated cell counts came from reference gene primer amplification. Produced via immunoSEQ multiplex PCR; TCRdb's table is partial and in-frame only. Clonal size and the V and J genes are those of that table, whereas D and trimming came from the DNA. The sample shows 55,000 to 65,000 clones, around 87% of them seen only once. The CDR3 sequence is 18 residues long. V lost 7 bases and J lost 0; bases outside the gene matches: 14. The V gene's germline CDR1 is LNHDA and CDR2 SQIVND (reference sequence). The sequenced sample was peripheral blood. The source of this sequence is a man in his sixties with active or convalescent COVID-19. The chain uses TRBV19 and TRBJ1-5, with 8 bases that match TRBD1. The CDR3 sequence: CASTRWTGFENSNQPQHF. The CDR3 bases are TGTGCCAGTACCCGTTGGACAGGGTTCGAGAATAGCAATCAGCCCCAGCATTTT. The complete variable domain, with remaining parts taken from reference TRBV19 and TRBJ1-5, reads DGGITQSPKYLFRKEGQNVTLSCEQNLNHDAMYWYRQDPGQGLRLIYYSQIVNDFQKGDIAEGYSVSREKKESFPLTVTSAQKNPTAFYLCASTRWTGFENSNQPQHFGDGTRLSIL.